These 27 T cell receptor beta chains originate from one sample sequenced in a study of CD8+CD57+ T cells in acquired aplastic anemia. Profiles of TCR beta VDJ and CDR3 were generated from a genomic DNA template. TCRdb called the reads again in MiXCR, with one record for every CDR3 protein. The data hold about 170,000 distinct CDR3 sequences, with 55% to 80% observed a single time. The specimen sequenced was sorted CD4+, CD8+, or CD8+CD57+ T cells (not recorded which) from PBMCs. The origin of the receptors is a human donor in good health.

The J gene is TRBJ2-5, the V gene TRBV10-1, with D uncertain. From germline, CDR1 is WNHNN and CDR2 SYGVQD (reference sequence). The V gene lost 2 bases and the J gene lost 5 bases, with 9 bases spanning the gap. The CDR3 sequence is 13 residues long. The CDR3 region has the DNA TGCGCCAGCAGTGAGGGGCGAGATGAGACCCAGTACTTC. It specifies CASSEGRDETQYF.

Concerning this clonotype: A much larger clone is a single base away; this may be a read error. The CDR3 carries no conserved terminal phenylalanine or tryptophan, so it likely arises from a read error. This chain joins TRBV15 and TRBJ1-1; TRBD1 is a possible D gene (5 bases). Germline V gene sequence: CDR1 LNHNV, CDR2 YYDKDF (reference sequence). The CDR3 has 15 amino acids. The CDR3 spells CATSRGETANIEAFL. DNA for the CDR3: TGTGCCACCAGCAGAGGCGAGACAGCGAACATTGAAGCTTTCCTT.

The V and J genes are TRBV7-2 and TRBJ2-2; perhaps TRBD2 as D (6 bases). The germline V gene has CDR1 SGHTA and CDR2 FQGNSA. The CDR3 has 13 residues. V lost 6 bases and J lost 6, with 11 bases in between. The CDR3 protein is CASSLAISGELFF. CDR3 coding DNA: TGTGCCAGCAGTCTAGCGATCTCCGGGGAGCTGTTTTTT. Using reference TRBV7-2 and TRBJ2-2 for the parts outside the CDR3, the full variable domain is GAGVSQSPSNKVTEKGKDVELRCDPISGHTALYWYRQSLGQGLEFLIYFQGNSAPDKSGLPSDRFSAERTGGSVSTLTIQRTQQEDSAVYLCASSLAISGELFFGEGSRLTVL.

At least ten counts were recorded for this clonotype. Written as DNA, the CDR3 is TGTGCCAGCAGCGTAGCTGGGAGGCCTGAGGAAAAACTGTTTTTT. This translates into CASSVAGRPEEKLFF. This chain links TRBV9 with TRBJ1-4, with D hard to call. Trimming took 0 bases from V and 8 from J, leaving 14 bases between them. This CDR3 has 15 amino acids. Per the germline V gene, CDR1 is SGDLS and CDR2 is YYNGEE.

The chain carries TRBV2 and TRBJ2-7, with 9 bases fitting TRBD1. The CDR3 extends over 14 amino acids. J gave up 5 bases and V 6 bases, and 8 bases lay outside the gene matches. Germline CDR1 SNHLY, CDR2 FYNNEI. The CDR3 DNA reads TGTGCCAGCAGCCCCGGGACAGGGAGGGACGAGCAGTACTTC. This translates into CASSPGTGRDEQYF.

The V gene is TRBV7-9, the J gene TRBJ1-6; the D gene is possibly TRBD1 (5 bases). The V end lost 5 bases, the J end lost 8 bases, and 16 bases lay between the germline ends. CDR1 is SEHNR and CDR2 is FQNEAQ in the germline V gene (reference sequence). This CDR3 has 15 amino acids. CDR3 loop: CASSPPRQSYSPLHF. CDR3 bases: TGTGCCAGCAGCCCCCCGAGACAGTCGTATTCACCCCTCCACTTT.

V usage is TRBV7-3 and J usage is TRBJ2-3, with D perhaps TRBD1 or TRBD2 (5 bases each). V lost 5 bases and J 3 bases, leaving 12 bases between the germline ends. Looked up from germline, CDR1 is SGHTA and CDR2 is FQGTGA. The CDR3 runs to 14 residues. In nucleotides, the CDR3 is TGTGCCAGCAGCCCTGGGACGCCGACAGATACGCAGTATTTT. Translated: CASSPGTPTDTQYF.

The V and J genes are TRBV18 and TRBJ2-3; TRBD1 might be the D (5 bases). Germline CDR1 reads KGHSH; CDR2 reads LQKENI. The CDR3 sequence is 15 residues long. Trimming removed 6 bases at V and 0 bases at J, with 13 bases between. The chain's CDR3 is CASSKDIVSTDTQYF. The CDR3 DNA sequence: TGTGCCAGCTCTAAGGACATCGTAAGCACAGATACGCAGTATTTT. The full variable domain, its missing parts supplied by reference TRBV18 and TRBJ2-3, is NAGVMQNPRHLVRRRGQEARLRCSPMKGHSHVYWYRQLPEEGLKFMVYLQKENIIDESGMPKERFSAEFPKEGPSILRIQQVVRGDSAAYFCASSKDIVSTDTQYFGPGTRLTVL.

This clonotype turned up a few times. CDR3 sequence (DNA): TGTGCCGCGGGGTCGGGGTTCGAGCAGTACTTC. Translating gives CAAGSGFEQYF. The chain couples TRBV24-1 to TRBJ2-7; D is possibly TRBD2 (6 bases). Germline loops: CDR1 KGHDR, CDR2 SFDVKD. Trimming removed 12 bases at V and 6 bases at J, with 14 bases between. This CDR3 region has 11 residues.

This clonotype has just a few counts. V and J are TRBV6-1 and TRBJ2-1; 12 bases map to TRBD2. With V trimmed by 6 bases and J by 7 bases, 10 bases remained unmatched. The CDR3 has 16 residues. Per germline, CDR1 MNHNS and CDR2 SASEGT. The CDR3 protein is CASSPLLAGGKNEQFF. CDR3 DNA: TGTGCCAGCAGCCCCCTCCTAGCGGGAGGGAAAAATGAGCAGTTCTTC.

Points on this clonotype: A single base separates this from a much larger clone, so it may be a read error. The CDR3 loop is CARSLKGYTEAFF. CDR3 in DNA: TGTGCCCGCAGCTTGAAGGGGTATACTGAAGCTTTCTTT. The chain combines TRBV5-4 with TRBJ1-1, with a possible D match to TRBD1 (5 bases). The CDR3 runs to 13 residues. Germline loops: CDR1 SGHNT, CDR2 YYREEE (reference sequence).

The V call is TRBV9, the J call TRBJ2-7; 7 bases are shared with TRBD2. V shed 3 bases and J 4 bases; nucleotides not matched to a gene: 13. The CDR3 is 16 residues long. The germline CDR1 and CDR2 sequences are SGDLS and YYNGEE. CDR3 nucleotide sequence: TGTGCCAGCAGCGCAAGTACTAGCGCCGATCCTTACGAGCAGTACTTC. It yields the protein CASSASTSADPYEQYF.

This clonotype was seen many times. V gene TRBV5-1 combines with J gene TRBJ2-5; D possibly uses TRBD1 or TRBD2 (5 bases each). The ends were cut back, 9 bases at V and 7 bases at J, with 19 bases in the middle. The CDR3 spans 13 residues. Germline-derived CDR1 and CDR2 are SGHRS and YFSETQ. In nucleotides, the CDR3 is TGCGCCACCTCCCCAGGGTATGGGGGGACCCAGTACTTC. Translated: CATSPGYGGTQYF. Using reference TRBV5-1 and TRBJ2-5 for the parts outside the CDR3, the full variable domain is KAGVTQTPRYLIKTRGQQVTLSCSPISGHRSVSWYQQTPGQGLQFLFEYFSETQRNKGNFPGRFSGRQFSNSRSEMNVSTLELGDSALYLCATSPGYGGTQYFGPGTRLLVL.

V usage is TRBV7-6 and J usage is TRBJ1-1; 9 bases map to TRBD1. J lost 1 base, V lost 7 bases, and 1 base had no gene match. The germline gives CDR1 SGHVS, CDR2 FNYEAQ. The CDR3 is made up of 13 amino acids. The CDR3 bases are TGTGCCAGCACGGGACAGGGGAACACTGAAGCTTTCTTT. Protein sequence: CASTGQGNTEAFF.

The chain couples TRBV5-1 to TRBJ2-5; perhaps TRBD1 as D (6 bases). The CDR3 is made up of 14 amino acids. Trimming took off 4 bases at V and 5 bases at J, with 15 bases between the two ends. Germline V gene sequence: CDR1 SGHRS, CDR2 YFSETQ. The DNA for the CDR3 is TGCGCCAGCAGCCCTACAGGGAGCGGTGAGACCCAGTACTTC. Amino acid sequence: CASSPTGSGETQYF.

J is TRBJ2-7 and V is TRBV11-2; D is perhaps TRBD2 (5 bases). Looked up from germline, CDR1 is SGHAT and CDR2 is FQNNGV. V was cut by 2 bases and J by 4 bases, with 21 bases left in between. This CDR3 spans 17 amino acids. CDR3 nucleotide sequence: TGTGCCAGCAGCTTATTAGCAGTGAACACCGGGGATTACGAGCAGTACTTC. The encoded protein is CASSLLAVNTGDYEQYF.

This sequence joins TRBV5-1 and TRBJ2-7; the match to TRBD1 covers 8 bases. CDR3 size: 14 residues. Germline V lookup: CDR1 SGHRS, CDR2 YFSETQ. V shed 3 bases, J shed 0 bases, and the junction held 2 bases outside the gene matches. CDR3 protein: CASSSQGASYEQYF. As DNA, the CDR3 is TGCGCCAGCAGCTCCCAGGGGGCCTCCTACGAGCAGTACTTC.

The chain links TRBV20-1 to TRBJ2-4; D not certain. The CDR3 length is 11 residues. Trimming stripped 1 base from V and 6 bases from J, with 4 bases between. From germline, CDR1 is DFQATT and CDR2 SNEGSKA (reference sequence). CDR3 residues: CSARVANIQYF. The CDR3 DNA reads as TGCAGTGCTAGAGTGGCAAACATTCAGTACTTC.

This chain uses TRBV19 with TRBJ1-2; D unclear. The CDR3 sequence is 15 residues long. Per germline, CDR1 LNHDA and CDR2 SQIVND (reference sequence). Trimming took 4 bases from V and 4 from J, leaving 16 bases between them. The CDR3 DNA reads TGTGCCAGTAGTACCCCGGGAAGGCGCCTCTATGGCTACACCTTC. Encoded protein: CASSTPGRRLYGYTF. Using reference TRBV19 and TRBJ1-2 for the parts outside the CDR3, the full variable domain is DGGITQSPKYLFRKEGQNVTLSCEQNLNHDAMYWYRQDPGQGLRLIYYSQIVNDFQKGDIAEGYSVSREKKESFPLTVTSAQKNPTAFYLCASSTPGRRLYGYTFGSGTRLTVV.

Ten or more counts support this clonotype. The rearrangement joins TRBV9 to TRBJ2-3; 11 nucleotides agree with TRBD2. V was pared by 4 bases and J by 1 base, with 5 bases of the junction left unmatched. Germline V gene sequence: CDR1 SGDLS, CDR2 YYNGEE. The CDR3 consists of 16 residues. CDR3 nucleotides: TGTGCCAGCAGCATCGGGACTAGCGGACGCACAGATACGCAGTATTTT. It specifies CASSIGTSGRTDTQYF.

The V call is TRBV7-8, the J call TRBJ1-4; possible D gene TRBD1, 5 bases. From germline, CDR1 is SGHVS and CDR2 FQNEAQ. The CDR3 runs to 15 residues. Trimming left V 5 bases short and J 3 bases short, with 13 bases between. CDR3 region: CASSGSARANEKLFF. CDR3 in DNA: TGTGCCAGCAGCGGAAGTGCCAGGGCTAATGAAAAACTGTTTTTT.

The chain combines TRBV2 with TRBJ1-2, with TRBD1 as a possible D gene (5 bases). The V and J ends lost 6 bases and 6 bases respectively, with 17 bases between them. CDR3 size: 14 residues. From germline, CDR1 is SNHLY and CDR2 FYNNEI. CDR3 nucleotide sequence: TGTGCCAGCAGACTACAGGCAGCCATGGATGGCTACACCTTC. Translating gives CASRLQAAMDGYTF.

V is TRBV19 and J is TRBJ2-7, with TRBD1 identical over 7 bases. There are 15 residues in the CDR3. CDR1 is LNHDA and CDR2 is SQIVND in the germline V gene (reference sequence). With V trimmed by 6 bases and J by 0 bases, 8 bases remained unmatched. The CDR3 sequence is CASRSQGRSSYEQYF. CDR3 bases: TGTGCCAGTAGGTCACAGGGGCGAAGCTCCTACGAGCAGTACTTC.

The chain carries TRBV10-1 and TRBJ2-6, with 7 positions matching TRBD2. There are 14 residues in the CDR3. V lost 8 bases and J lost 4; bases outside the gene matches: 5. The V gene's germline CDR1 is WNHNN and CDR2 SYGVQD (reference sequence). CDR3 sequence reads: CASGGGSGANVLTF. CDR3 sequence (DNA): TGCGCCAGCGGGGGAGGGTCCGGGGCCAACGTCCTGACTTTC.

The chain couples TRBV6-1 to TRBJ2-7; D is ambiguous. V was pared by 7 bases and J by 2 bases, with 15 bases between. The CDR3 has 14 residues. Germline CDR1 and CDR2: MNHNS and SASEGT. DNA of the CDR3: TGTGCCAGCAAAGGAAGGGTCGAACCCTACGAGCAGTACTTC. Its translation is CASKGRVEPYEQYF.

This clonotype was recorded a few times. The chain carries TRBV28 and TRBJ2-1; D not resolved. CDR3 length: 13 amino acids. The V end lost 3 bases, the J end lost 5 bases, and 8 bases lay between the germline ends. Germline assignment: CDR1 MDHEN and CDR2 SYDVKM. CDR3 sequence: CASSFRSNNEQFF. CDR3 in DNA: TGTGCCAGCAGTTTTCGTAGCAACAATGAGCAGTTCTTC.

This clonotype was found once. The CDR3 DNA reads TGTGCCAGCAGCTTAGGGGAGACCGGGGAGCTGTTTTTT. Its translation is CASSLGETGELFF. V and J are TRBV7-3 and TRBJ2-2, with D perhaps TRBD2 (5 bases). V lost 2 bases and J lost 5, with 6 bases in between. The length of the CDR3 is 13 residues. Germline CDR1 reads SGHTA; CDR2 reads FQGTGA.